The next 27 T cell receptor beta chains were all read from a single sample in a study of OX40 agonist ivuxolimab in advanced cancers. The assay was immunoSEQ multiplex PCR, and TCRdb's table has in-frame clones only and misses some. The data hold about 130,000 clones, with over 75% observed a single time. Here the sequenced sample was CD4+ or CD8+ T cells sorted from blood, taken in a trial of the OX40 agonist ivuxolimab. The receptors derive from an adult with an advanced solid tumor such as melanoma, head and neck, liver or kidney cancer.

The V and J genes are TRBV14 and TRBJ2-4; 8 bases align to TRBD1. V gave up 1 base and J gave up 11 bases; unmatched junction bases: 10. Germline loops: CDR1 SGHDN, CDR2 FVKESK. The CDR3 consists of 15 residues. CDR3 sequence reads: CASSQGRQGSFVQYF. The CDR3 nucleotides read TGTGCCAGCAGCCAAGGACGACAGGGGAGTTTCGTTCAGTACTTC.

J is TRBJ2-1 and V is TRBV7-3, with 12 bases identical to TRBD2. V lost 5 bases and J lost 8; bases outside the gene matches: 13. The CDR3 totals 17 residues. Germline values: CDR1 SGHTA, CDR2 FQGTGA. The CDR3 DNA sequence: TGTGCCAGCAGCCCCCACCTAGCGGGAGGGTCGGGCGATGAGCAGTTCTTC. Translated, it gives CASSPHLAGGSGDEQFF.

This clone has only one observation. The rearrangement links TRBV11-1 to TRBJ2-4, with D unclear. The V end was cut by 0 bases, the J end by 0 bases, with 3 bases between. This CDR3 spans 14 amino acids. Germline loops: CDR1 SGHAT, CDR2 FQDESV (reference sequence). CDR3 in amino acids: CASSLAPAKNIQYF. The CDR3 region has the DNA TGTGCCAGCAGCTTAGCTCCAGCCAAAAACATTCAGTACTTC.

The chain recombines TRBV6-5 with TRBJ2-2, with D hard to call. The V gene's germline CDR1 is MNHEY and CDR2 SVGAGI. The V end was cut by 5 bases, the J end by 0 bases, with 7 bases between. This CDR3 has 14 amino acids. For the CDR3, the DNA is TGTGCCAGCAGTACATTTGCGAACACCGGGGAGCTGTTTTTT. Protein: CASSTFANTGELFF.

This chain joins TRBV21-1 and TRBJ1-2. TRBV21-1 is listed as a pseudogene. This CDR3 comprises 13 residues. DNA for the CDR3: TGTGCCAGCATTCTCCGGGGCAGCTATGGCTACACCTTC. It is translated as CASILRGSYGYTF.

With respect to this clone: Its ends do not fully match the called genes, so a read error is possible. This chain connects TRBV7-7 to TRBJ2-2, with 7 bases that match TRBD1. The CDR3 runs to 18 residues. The germline gives CDR1 SSHAT, CDR2 FNYEAQ (reference sequence). DNA of the CDR3: TGTGCTAGCAGCCCTTCCTTCCGGGACAGTCCTGTTACCGGGGAGCTGTTTTTT. It encodes CASSPSFRDSPVTGELFF.

The rearrangement joins TRBV5-1 to TRBJ1-2, with a possible D match to TRBD1 (5 bases). V gave up 4 bases and J gave up 5 bases, with 12 bases separating them. The length of the CDR3 is 13 residues. CDR1 SGHRS and CDR2 YFSETQ come from the germline V gene. CDR3 nucleotides: TGCGCCAGCAGCCTCGACAGCATTTATGGCTACACCTTC. It encodes CASSLDSIYGYTF.

This clone has only one observation. The chain uses TRBV9 and TRBJ2-7; the D gene is possibly TRBD1 (7 bases). This CDR3 contains 14 residues. The germline V gene has CDR1 SGDLS and CDR2 YYNGEE. The germline V and J ends were trimmed by 4 bases and 3 bases, with 14 bases remaining between them. The chain's CDR3 is CASSPTGDSYEQYF. The CDR3 DNA is TGTGCCAGCAGCCCCACGGGGGACAGCTACGAGCAGTACTTC.

J is TRBJ1-5 and V is TRBV7-2; 7 positions match TRBD1. V shed 0 bases, J shed 0 bases, and the junction held 8 bases outside the gene matches. The CDR3 loop spans 18 amino acids. In germline, CDR1 is SGHTA, CDR2 FQGNSA. CDR3 amino acids: CASSLAIGTVYSNQPQHF. CDR3 coding DNA: TGTGCCAGCAGCTTAGCCATCGGGACAGTCTATAGCAATCAGCCCCAGCATTTT.

In its sample, this clone was seen once. This chain connects TRBV11-3 to TRBJ2-6, with TRBD1 as a possible D gene (5 bases). Germline lookup yields CDR1 SGHNT and CDR2 YENEEA. This CDR3 comprises 20 residues. Deletions cut 4 bases from V and 4 bases from J, with 26 bases between. This chain's CDR3 is CASSSRRIIPQGSGANVLTF. The CDR3 nucleotides read TGTGCCAGCAGCTCAAGACGTATTATTCCGCAGGGATCCGGGGCCAACGTCCTGACTTTC.

The genes are TRBV5-5 and TRBJ1-1; D is possibly TRBD1 (5 bases). The CDR3 has 14 residues. V lost 0 bases and J lost 3, with 9 bases in between. CDR1 SGHKS and CDR2 YYEKEE come from the germline V gene (reference sequence). The CDR3 loop is CASSLAGLDTEAFF. The CDR3 coding sequence is TGTGCCAGCAGCTTGGCAGGGTTGGACACTGAAGCTTTCTTT.

The V and J genes are TRBV7-8 and TRBJ1-4, with TRBD1 identical over 7 bases. The germline V gene encodes CDR1 SGHVS and CDR2 FQNEAQ. This CDR3 comprises 16 residues. The V and J ends lost 0 bases and 7 bases, in that order; junction bases with no gene match: 8. CDR3 residues: CASSLATGSRGEKLFF. The CDR3 nucleotides read TGTGCCAGCAGCTTAGCGACAGGGTCCCGTGGTGAAAAACTGTTTTTT.

The chain couples TRBV25-1 to TRBJ2-1; D uncertain. Trimming shortened V by 6 bases and J by 5 bases, and 8 bases separated the two germline ends. CDR1 and CDR2 (germline): MGHDK, SYGVNS. The CDR3 covers 12 residues. DNA for the CDR3: TGTGCCAGCAGCCGGGTAAACAATGAGCAGTTCTTC. Protein sequence: CASSRVNNEQFF.

This clone was detected only once. V usage is TRBV5-4 and J usage is TRBJ2-2; D is undetermined. This CDR3 has 14 amino acids. V lost 4 bases to trimming and J lost 7 bases, with 14 bases between them. Germline CDR1 reads SGHNT; CDR2 reads YYREEE (reference sequence). CDR3 coding DNA: TGTGCCAGCAGCCGTTCGGACGACAACGGGGAGCTGTTTTTT. Amino acids: CASSRSDDNGELFF.

This chain connects TRBV25-1 to TRBJ1-6; TRBD1 might be the D (5 bases). Germline CDR1 is MGHDK and CDR2 is SYGVNS. Trimming removed 3 bases from V and 12 bases from J, with 18 bases in between. The length of the CDR3 is 15 residues. The CDR3 DNA sequence: TGTGCCAGCAGTGAGTCCGGGACGGACCGCGGACCCCTCCACTTT. It encodes CASSESGTDRGPLHF.

V and J are TRBV12-5 and TRBJ2-2; 8 bases agree with TRBD2. The germline gives CDR1 LGHNT, CDR2 FRNRAP. This CDR3 spans 14 amino acids. V shed 6 bases, J shed 4 bases, and the junction held 4 bases outside the gene matches. CDR3 in amino acids: CASGGLALTGELFF. In nucleotides, the CDR3 is TGTGCTAGTGGAGGACTAGCTCTCACCGGGGAGCTGTTTTTT.

With regard to this clone: An end of the junction differs from the germline gene, which may be a read error. This chain joins TRBV6-5 and TRBJ1-2; D remains ambiguous. The CDR3 has 13 residues. Germline CDR1 is MNHEY and CDR2 is SVGAGI. The CDR3 DNA follows: TGTGCCAGCAGTTACGGGTTTAACTCTGGCTACACCTTC. It is translated as CASSYGFNSGYTF.

The gene calls are TRBV5-6 and TRBJ2-7, with TRBD2 as a possible D gene (6 bases). The germline CDR1 and CDR2 sequences are SGHDT and YYEEEE. Trimming pared 3 bases from V and 5 bases from J, leaving 21 bases between. The CDR3 loop spans 16 amino acids. In nucleotides, the CDR3 is TGTGCCAGCAGCTCACTAGGAGGGACCGATATCCACGAGCAGTACTTC. As protein: CASSSLGGTDIHEQYF.

The CDR3 reads CASRVGRHATEAFF. CDR3 nucleotides: TGTGCCAGCAGGGTCGGACGTCATGCCACTGAAGCTTTCTTT. This chain connects TRBV7-8 to TRBJ1-1; D is uncertain. The CDR3 has 14 residues. Germline V gene sequence: CDR1 SGHVS, CDR2 FQNEAQ. Trimming took 6 bases from V and 4 from J, leaving 15 bases between them.

The chain uses TRBV11-3 and TRBJ2-7; perhaps TRBD1 as D (5 bases). V was pared by 5 bases and J by 4 bases, with 15 bases between. The germline gives CDR1 SGHNT, CDR2 YENEEA. The CDR3 runs 14 residues. CDR3 loop: CASSINSKGYEQYF. CDR3 DNA sequence: TGTGCCAGCAGCATAAACTCCAAGGGGTACGAGCAGTACTTC.

This clone came up a few times. The rearrangement links TRBV6-4 to TRBJ2-3; D not certain. This CDR3 contains 15 residues. With 0 bases removed from V and 2 bases from J, the gap between germline ends came to 9 bases. Germline values: CDR1 MRHNA, CDR2 SNTAGT. The CDR3 loop reads CASSDSSRITDTQYF. In nucleotides, the CDR3 is TGTGCCAGCAGTGACTCCTCTAGAATCACAGATACGCAGTATTTT.

The chain couples TRBV27 to TRBJ2-3; D might be TRBD2 (6 bases). CDR1 is MNHEY and CDR2 is SMNVEV in the germline V gene (reference sequence). Trimming stripped 4 bases from V and 1 base from J, with 18 bases between. The CDR3 has 17 residues. The CDR3 region is CASSSRLTGERTDTQYF. The CDR3 coding sequence is TGTGCCAGCAGTTCCCGCCTTACGGGAGAACGCACAGATACGCAGTATTTT.

The chain has TRBV12-5 and TRBJ1-1; D uncertain. Trimming removed 3 bases from V and 1 base from J, with 6 bases in between. The CDR3 is 13 amino acids. CDR1 LGHNT and CDR2 FRNRAP come from the germline V gene. Written as DNA, the CDR3 is TGTGCTAGTGGTTTTTCGGGGAACACTGAAGCTTTCTTT. Protein product: CASGFSGNTEAFF.

The chain combines TRBV6-5 with TRBJ2-7; D is tentatively TRBD1 or TRBD2 (5 bases each). The CDR3 length is 15 residues. CDR1 and CDR2 from the germline V gene are MNHEY and SVGAGI. V was trimmed by 5 bases and J by 5 bases, leaving 19 bases between them. CDR3 sequence: CASSGGWGEFDEQYF. For the CDR3, the DNA is TGTGCCAGCAGTGGAGGCTGGGGCGAGTTCGACGAGCAGTACTTC.

J is TRBJ1-2 and V is TRBV6-6, with D possibly TRBD1 on 6 matching bases. Germline V gives CDR1 MNHNY, CDR2 SVGAGI (reference sequence). CDR3 length: 16 amino acids. The V end was cut by 2 bases, the J end by 6 bases, with 19 bases between. The CDR3 spells CASSYIQTTGTDGYTF. CDR3 bases: TGTGCCAGCAGTTACATTCAAACAACAGGGACTGATGGCTACACCTTC.

J is TRBJ2-5 and V is TRBV2; D gene ambiguous. Germline lookup yields CDR1 SNHLY and CDR2 FYNNEI. This CDR3 spans 14 amino acids. V was clipped by 6 bases and J by 2 bases, with 13 bases between them. The CDR3 is CASRSLYSQETQYF. CDR3 bases: TGTGCCAGCAGGAGCTTATACAGTCAAGAGACCCAGTACTTC.

V usage is TRBV7-8 and J usage is TRBJ1-2, with unresolved D. The germline gives CDR1 SGHVS, CDR2 FQNEAQ. Trimming removed 2 bases from V and 6 bases from J, with 4 bases in between. The CDR3 has 11 amino acids. The CDR3 region has the DNA TGTGCCAGCAGCTTAAATGATGGCTACACCTTC. Translation: CASSLNDGYTF.